The clone carrying this TCR beta chain has a single count. These data are taken from a study of blood T cell repertoires in COVID-19. Produced via immunoSEQ multiplex PCR; TCRdb's table is partial and in-frame only. The profile shows about 140,000 clones, 88% of them singletons. J was trimmed by 4 bases and V by 3 bases; bases with no gene match: 3. CDR3 length equals 13 residues. The chain couples TRBV12-3 or TRBV12-4 to TRBJ2-7; TRBD2 aligns across 7 bases. The sequence derives from a woman in her forties or fifties with acute or convalescent COVID-19. Sequenced: peripheral blood. CDR3 nucleotide sequence: TGTGCCAGCAGTTTGAGTAGCGGGTACGAGCAGTACTTC. This codes for CASSLSSGYEQYF.